This T cell receptor beta chain was profiled in a study of shared clonotypes between healthy human individuals. The protocol was immunoSEQ multiplex PCR, while the TCRdb copy is restricted to in-frame clones and leaves out a portion. The sample contains some 450,000 clones, roughly 80% of which appear only once. J lost 1 base, V lost 4 bases, and 5 bases had no gene match. The CDR3 covers 16 residues. The germline CDR1 and CDR2 sequences are SGHRS and YFSETQ. What was sequenced was PBMCs. The gene calls are TRBV5-1 and TRBJ1-3; 10 nucleotides match TRBD1. The clonotype comes from a woman aged 40 to 55 in good health. Some clones in this sample may be carry-over from other donors' samples. The CDR3 sequence is CASSRGQGKSGNTIYF. The CDR3 DNA follows: TGCGCCAGCAGCAGGGGACAGGGGAAGTCTGGAAACACCATATATTTT.